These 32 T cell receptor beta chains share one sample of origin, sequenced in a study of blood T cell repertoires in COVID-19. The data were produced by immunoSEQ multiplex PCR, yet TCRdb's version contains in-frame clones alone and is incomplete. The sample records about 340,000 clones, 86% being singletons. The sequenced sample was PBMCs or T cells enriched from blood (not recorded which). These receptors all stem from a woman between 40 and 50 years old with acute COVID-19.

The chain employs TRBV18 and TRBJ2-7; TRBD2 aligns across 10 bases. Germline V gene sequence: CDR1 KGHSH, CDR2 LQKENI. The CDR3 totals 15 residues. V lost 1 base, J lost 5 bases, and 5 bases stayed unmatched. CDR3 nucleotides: TGTGCCAGCTCACCACAATCCCTAGCGGGAGACGAGCAGTACTTC. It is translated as CASSPQSLAGDEQYF. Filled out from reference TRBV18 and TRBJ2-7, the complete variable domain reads NAGVMQNPRHLVRRRGQEARLRCSPMKGHSHVYWYRQLPEEGLKFMVYLQKENIIDESGMPKERFSAEFPKEGPSILRIQQVVRGDSAAYFCASSPQSLAGDEQYFGPGTRLTVT.

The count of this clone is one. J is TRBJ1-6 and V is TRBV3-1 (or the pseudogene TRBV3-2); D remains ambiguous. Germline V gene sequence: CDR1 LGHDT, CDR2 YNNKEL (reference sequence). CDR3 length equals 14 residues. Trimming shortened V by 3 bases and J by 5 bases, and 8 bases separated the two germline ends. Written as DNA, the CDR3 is TGTGCCAGCAGCCAGGGCCCTAATAATTCACCCCTCCACTTT. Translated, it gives CASSQGPNNSPLHF.

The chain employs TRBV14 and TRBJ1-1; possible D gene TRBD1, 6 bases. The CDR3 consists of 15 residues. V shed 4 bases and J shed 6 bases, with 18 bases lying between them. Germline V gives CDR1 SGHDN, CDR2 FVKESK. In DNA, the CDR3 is TGTGCCAGCAGCCCGCGAGCACAGGGAACTTCTGAAGCTTTCTTT. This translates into CASSPRAQGTSEAFF.

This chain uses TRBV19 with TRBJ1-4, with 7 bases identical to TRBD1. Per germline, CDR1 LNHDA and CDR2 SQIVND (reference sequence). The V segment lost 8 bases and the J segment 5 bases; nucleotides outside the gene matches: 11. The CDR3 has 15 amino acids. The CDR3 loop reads CASRDAGQSNEKLFF. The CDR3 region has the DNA TGTGCCAGTCGAGACGCGGGACAGTCAAATGAAAAACTGTTTTTT. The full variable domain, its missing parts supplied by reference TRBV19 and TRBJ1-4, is DGGITQSPKYLFRKEGQNVTLSCEQNLNHDAMYWYRQDPGQGLRLIYYSQIVNDFQKGDIAEGYSVSREKKESFPLTVTSAQKNPTAFYLCASRDAGQSNEKLFFGSGTQLSVL.

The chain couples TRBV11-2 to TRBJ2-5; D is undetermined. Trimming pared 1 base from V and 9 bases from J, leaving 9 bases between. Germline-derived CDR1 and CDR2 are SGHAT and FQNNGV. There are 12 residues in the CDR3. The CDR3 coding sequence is TGTGCCAGCAGCTTAGTCCCGGTGCCCCAGTACTTC. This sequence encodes CASSLVPVPQYF.

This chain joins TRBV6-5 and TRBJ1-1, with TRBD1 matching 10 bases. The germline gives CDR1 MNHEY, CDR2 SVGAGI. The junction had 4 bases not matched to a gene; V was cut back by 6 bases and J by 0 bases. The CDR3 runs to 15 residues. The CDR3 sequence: CASRYGTGVNTEAFF. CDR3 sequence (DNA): TGTGCCAGCAGATACGGGACAGGGGTGAACACTGAAGCTTTCTTT.

CDR3 in DNA: TGTGCCAGCAGCCTGAACGGGGTAGGGGAAAAACTGTTTTTT. Translated: CASSLNGVGEKLFF. The rearrangement links TRBV5-6 to TRBJ1-4, with D unclear. Germline CDR1 SGHDT, CDR2 YYEEEE. This CDR3 comprises 14 residues. Trimming left V 4 bases short and J 8 bases short, with 15 bases between.

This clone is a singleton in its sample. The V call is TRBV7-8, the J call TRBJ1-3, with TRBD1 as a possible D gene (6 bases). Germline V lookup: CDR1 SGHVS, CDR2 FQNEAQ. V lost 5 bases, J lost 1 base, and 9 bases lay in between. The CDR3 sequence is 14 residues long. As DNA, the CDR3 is TGTGCCAGCAGCCAAACAGGGTCTGGAAACACCATATATTTT. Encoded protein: CASSQTGSGNTIYF.

In DNA form, the CDR3 reads TGTGCCAGCAATGCAATAGGCACAGATACGCAGTATTTT. Protein product: CASNAIGTDTQYF. The chain recombines TRBV2 with TRBJ2-3; no clear D. Between the trimmed V and J ends, which lost 7 bases and 1 base, there was a span of 9 bases. Per the germline V gene, CDR1 is SNHLY and CDR2 is FYNNEI. This CDR3 is built from 13 residues.

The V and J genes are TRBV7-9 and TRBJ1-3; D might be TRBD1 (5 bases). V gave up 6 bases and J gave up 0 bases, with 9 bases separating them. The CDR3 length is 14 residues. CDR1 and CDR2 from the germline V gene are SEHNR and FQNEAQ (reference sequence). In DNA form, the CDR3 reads TGTGCCAGCAGGCGTGACAGCTCTGGAAACACCATATATTTT. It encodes CASRRDSSGNTIYF.

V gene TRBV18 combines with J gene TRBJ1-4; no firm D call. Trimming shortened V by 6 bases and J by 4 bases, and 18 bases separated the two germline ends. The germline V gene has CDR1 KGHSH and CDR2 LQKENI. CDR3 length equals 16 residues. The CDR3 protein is CASSRATAGSNEKLFF. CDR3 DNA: TGTGCCAGCTCTCGTGCGACGGCGGGGAGTAATGAAAAACTGTTTTTT. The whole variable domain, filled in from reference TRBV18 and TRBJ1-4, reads NAGVMQNPRHLVRRRGQEARLRCSPMKGHSHVYWYRQLPEEGLKFMVYLQKENIIDESGMPKERFSAEFPKEGPSILRIQQVVRGDSAAYFCASSRATAGSNEKLFFGSGTQLSVL.

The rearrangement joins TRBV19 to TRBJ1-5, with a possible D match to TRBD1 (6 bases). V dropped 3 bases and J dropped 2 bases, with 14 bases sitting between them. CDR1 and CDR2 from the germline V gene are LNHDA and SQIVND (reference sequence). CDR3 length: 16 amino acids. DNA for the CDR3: TGTGCCAGTAGTATCTCGGGGGGCAGAGGCAATCAGCCCCAGCATTTT. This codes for CASSISGGRGNQPQHF.

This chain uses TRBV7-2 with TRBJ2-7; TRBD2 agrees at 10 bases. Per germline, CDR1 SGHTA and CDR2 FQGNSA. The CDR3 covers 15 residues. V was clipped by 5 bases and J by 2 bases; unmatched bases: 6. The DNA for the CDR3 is TGTGCCAGCAGCATACAGCGGGAGGGAACCTACGAGCAGTACTTC. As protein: CASSIQREGTYEQYF.

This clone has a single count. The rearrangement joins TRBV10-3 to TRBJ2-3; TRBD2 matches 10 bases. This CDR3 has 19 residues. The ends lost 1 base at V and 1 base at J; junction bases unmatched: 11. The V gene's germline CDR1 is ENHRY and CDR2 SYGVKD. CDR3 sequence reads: CAISEYNLAGDFGTDTQYF. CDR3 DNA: TGTGCCATCAGTGAGTATAACCTAGCGGGAGATTTCGGCACAGATACGCAGTATTTT.

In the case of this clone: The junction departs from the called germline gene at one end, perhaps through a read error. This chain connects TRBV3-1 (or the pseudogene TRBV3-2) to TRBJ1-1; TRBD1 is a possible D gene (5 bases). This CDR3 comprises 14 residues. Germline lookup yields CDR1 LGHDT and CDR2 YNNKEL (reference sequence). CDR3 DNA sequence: TGTGCCAGCAGCCAAGATAGGGGCAGGGATCCGGTAGGCTTC. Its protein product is CASSQDRGRDPVGF.

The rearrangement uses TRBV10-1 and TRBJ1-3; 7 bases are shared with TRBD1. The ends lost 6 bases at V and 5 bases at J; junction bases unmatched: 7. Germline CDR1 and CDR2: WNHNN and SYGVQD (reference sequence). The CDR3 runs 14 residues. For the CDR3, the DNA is TGCGCCAGCAGACTAGGACAGGAAAGAAACACCATATATTTT. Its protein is CASRLGQERNTIYF.

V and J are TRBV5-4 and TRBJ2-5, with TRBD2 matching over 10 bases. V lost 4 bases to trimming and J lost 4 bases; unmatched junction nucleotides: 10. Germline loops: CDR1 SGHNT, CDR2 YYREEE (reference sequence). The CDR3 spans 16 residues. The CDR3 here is CASSPAPSGRTETQYF. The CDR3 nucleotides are TGTGCCAGCAGCCCGGCCCCTAGCGGGAGAACAGAGACCCAGTACTTC.

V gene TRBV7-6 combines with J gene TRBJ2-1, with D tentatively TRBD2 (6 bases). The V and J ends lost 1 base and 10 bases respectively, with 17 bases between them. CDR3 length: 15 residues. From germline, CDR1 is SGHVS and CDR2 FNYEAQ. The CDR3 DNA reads TGTGCCAGCAGCTTAGATCCGGGGAGGACTGGAGAGCAGTTCTTC. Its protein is CASSLDPGRTGEQFF.

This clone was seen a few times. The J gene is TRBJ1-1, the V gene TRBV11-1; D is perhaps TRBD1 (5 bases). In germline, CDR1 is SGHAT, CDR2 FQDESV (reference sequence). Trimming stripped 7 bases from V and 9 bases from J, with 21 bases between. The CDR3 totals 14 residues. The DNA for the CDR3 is TGTGCCAGCACTCTATCGGCAGACAGATCGAAAGCTTTCTTT. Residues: CASTLSADRSKAFF. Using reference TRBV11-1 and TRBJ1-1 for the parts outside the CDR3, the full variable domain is EAEVAQSPRYKITEKSQAVAFWCDPISGHATLYWYRQILGQGPELLVQFQDESVVDDSQLPKDRFSAERLKGVDSTLKIQPAELGDSAMYLCASTLSADRSKAFFGQGTRLTVV.

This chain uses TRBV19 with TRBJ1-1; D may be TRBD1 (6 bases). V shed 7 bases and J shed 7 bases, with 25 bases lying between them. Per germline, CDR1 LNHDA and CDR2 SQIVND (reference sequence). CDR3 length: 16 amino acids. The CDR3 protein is CASTILPGRGEFEAFF. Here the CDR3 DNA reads TGTGCCAGTACCATACTTCCCGGGAGGGGGGAATTTGAAGCTTTCTTT.

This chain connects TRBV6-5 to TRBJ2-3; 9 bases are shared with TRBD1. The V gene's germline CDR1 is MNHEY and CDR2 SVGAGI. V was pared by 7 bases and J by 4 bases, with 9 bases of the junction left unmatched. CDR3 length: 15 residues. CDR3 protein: CASTMGQGEADTQYF. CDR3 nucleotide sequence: TGTGCCAGCACCATGGGACAGGGTGAGGCAGATACGCAGTATTTT.

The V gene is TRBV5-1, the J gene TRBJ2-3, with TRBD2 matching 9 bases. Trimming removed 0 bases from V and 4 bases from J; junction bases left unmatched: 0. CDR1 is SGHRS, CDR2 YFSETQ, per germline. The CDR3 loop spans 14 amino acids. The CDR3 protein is CASSLGTSADTQYF. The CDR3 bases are TGCGCCAGCAGCTTGGGGACTAGCGCAGATACGCAGTATTTT. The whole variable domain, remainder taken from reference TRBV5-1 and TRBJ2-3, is KAGVTQTPRYLIKTRGQQVTLSCSPISGHRSVSWYQQTPGQGLQFLFEYFSETQRNKGNFPGRFSGRQFSNSRSEMNVSTLELGDSALYLCASSLGTSADTQYFGPGTRLTVL.

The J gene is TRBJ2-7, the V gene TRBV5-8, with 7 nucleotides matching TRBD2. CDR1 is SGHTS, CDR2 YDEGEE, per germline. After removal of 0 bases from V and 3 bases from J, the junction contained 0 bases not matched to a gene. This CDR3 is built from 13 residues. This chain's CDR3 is CASSLGGGYEQYF. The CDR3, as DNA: TGTGCCAGCAGCTTGGGGGGGGGCTACGAGCAGTACTTC.

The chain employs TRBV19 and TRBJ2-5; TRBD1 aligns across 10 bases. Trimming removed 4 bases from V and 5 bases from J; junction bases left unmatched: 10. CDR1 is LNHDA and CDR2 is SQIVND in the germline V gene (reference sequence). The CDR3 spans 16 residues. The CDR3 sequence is CASSTWTGGSPETQYF. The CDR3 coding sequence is TGTGCCAGTAGTACCTGGACAGGGGGGAGTCCCGAGACCCAGTACTTC.

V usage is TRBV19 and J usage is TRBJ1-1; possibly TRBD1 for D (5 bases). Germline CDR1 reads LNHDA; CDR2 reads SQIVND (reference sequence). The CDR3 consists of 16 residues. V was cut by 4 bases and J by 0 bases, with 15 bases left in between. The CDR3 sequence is CASSRALVDMNTEAFF. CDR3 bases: TGTGCCAGTAGTAGAGCCCTGGTGGACATGAACACTGAAGCTTTCTTT. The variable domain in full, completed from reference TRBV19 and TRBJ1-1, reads DGGITQSPKYLFRKEGQNVTLSCEQNLNHDAMYWYRQDPGQGLRLIYYSQIVNDFQKGDIAEGYSVSREKKESFPLTVTSAQKNPTAFYLCASSRALVDMNTEAFFGQGTRLTVV.

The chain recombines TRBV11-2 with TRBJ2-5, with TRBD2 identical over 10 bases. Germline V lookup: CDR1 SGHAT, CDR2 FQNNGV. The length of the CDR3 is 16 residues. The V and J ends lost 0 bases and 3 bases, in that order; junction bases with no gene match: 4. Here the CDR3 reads CASSLDRAGGKETQYF. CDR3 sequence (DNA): TGTGCCAGCAGCTTAGATCGAGCGGGGGGGAAAGAGACCCAGTACTTC.

The CDR3 loop reads CASSLIPATVMNTEAFF. In nucleotides, the CDR3 is TGCGCCAGCAGCTTGATCCCTGCTACAGTCATGAACACTGAAGCTTTCTTT. The V call is TRBV5-1, the J call TRBJ1-1, with unresolved D. The germline V and J ends were trimmed by 1 base and 0 bases, with 16 bases remaining between them. Germline values: CDR1 SGHRS, CDR2 YFSETQ. This CDR3 is 17 amino acids long.

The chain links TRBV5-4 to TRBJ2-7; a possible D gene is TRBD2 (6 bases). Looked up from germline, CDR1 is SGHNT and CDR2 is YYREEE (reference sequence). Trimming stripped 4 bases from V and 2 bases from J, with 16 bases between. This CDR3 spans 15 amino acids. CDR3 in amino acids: CASSRIPGDTYEQYF. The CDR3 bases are TGTGCCAGCAGCCGTATACCGGGAGATACCTACGAGCAGTACTTC.

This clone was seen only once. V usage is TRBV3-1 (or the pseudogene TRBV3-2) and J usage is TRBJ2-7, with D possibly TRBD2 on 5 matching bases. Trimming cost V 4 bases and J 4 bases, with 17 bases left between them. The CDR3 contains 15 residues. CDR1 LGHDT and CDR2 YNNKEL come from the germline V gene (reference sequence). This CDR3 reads CASSPGSKAGYEQYF. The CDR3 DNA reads TGTGCCAGCAGCCCGGGATCTAAAGCCGGTTACGAGCAGTACTTC.

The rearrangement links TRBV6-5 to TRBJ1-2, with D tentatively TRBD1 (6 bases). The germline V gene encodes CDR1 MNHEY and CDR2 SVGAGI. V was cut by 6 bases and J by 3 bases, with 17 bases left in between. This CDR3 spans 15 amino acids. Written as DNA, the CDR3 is TGTGCCAGCAGAGGACTAGGACAGAAGGACTATGGCTACACCTTC. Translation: CASRGLGQKDYGYTF.

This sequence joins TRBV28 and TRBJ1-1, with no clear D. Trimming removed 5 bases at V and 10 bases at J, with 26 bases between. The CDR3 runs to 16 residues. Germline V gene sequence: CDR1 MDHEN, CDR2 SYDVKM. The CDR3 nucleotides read TGTGCCAGCAGTCTCCGTCTCAAAGGCCCCACAGTATCAGCTTTCTTT. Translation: CASSLRLKGPTVSAFF. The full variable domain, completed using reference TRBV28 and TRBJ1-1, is DVKVTQSSRYLVKRTGEKVFLECVQDMDHENMFWYRQDPGLGLRLIYFSYDVKMKEKGDIPEGYSVSREKKERFSLILESASTNQTSMYLCASSLRLKGPTVSAFFGQGTRLTVV.

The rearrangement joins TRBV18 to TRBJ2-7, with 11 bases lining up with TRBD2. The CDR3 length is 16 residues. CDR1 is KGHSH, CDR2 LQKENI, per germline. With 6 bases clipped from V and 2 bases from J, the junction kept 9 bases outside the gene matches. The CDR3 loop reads CASSTSGSLLPYEQYF. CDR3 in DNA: TGTGCCAGCTCCACTAGCGGGAGTTTATTACCCTACGAGCAGTACTTC.